The rows below give T cell receptor beta chains drawn from one sample of a study of T cells in Graves' hyperthyroidism and ophthalmopathy. One entry per CDR3 protein results from TCRdb running MiXCR on the multiplex PCR reads. This table holds hundreds of thousands of distinct CDR3 sequences, roughly 14% found once. Sequenced input: blood. These receptors originate from a man between 18 and 35 years old with Graves' ophthalmopathy. Both conserved end residues are part of each CDR3. Fields, in order: D gene, clone size, J gene, V gene, CDR3 DNA, CDR3 protein. D genes are given only for firm matches. Not all rows give a size; the values are once, few, many and, for expanded clones, a class.

d_call: TRBD2
clone_size: many
j_call: TRBJ2-7
v_call: TRBV12-3/TRBV12-4
cdr3_nt: TGTGCCAGCAGTTTCGCTAGCGGGGTCTCCTACGAGCAGTACTTC
cdr3_aa: CASSFASGVSYEQYF

d_call: .
clone_size: few
j_call: TRBJ2-5
v_call: TRBV19
cdr3_nt: TGTGCCAGTAGCTCCGGGACTCCAGGTGGGGAGACCCAGTACTTC
cdr3_aa: CASSSGTPGGETQYF

d_call: .
clone_size: .
j_call: TRBJ1-4
v_call: TRBV19
cdr3_nt: TGTGCCAGTAGTATGGGATTTTACGAAAAACTGTTTTTT
cdr3_aa: CASSMGFYEKLFF

d_call: TRBD2
clone_size: .
j_call: TRBJ2-1
v_call: TRBV6-2/TRBV6-3
cdr3_nt: TGTGCCAGCAGTCCCCCTACAGCGGGGGGCAATGAGCAGTTCTTC
cdr3_aa: CASSPPTAGGNEQFF

d_call: TRBD1
clone_size: many
j_call: TRBJ2-2
v_call: TRBV20-1
cdr3_nt: TGCAGTGCCCCGCTCCCGGGACAGGGCACCGGGGAGCTGTTTTTT
cdr3_aa: CSAPLPGQGTGELFF

d_call: .
clone_size: .
j_call: TRBJ2-3
v_call: TRBV19
cdr3_nt: TGTGCCAGTAGTATAGATCTTGGGGCAGTGGCCCAGGATACGCAGTATTTT
cdr3_aa: CASSIDLGAVAQDTQYF

d_call: .
clone_size: few
j_call: TRBJ2-7
v_call: TRBV19
cdr3_nt: TGTGCCAGTAGCCCAACGCAGGGTTACGGTTCCTACGAGCAGTACTTC
cdr3_aa: CASSPTQGYGSYEQYF

d_call: .
clone_size: .
j_call: TRBJ2-7
v_call: TRBV3-1
cdr3_nt: TGTGCCAGCAGTGGACTTTACTCCTACGAGCAGTACTTC
cdr3_aa: CASSGLYSYEQYF

d_call: TRBD1
clone_size: .
j_call: TRBJ2-7
v_call: TRBV7-9
cdr3_nt: TGTGCCAGCAGCCACAGGGGCGTCGGGGATTTGGGGTACGAGCAGTACTTC
cdr3_aa: CASSHRGVGDLGYEQYF

d_call: .
clone_size: many
j_call: TRBJ1-2
v_call: TRBV5-1
cdr3_nt: TGCGCCAGCAGCTTGACAGGAGGGAACTATGGCTACACCTTC
cdr3_aa: CASSLTGGNYGYTF

d_call: .
clone_size: .
j_call: TRBJ1-1
v_call: TRBV27
cdr3_nt: TGTGCCAGCAGTTTGGGAGTTTCGAGTGAAGCTTTCTTT
cdr3_aa: CASSLGVSSEAFF

d_call: TRBD2
clone_size: many
j_call: TRBJ2-7
v_call: TRBV19
cdr3_nt: TGTGCCAGTAGTAGAGGACTAGCGGGGAGGGCCTACGAGCAGTACTTC
cdr3_aa: CASSRGLAGRAYEQYF

d_call: .
clone_size: many
j_call: TRBJ1-2
v_call: TRBV30
cdr3_nt: TGTGCCTGGAGAAGTGAGCGTTCCTATGGCTACACCTTC
cdr3_aa: CAWRSERSYGYTF

d_call: .
clone_size: many
j_call: TRBJ2-3
v_call: TRBV20-1
cdr3_nt: TGCAGTGCTCGTGGACCGATCACAGATACGCAGTATTTT
cdr3_aa: CSARGPITDTQYF

d_call: .
clone_size: .
j_call: TRBJ1-5
v_call: TRBV28
cdr3_nt: TGTGCCAGCAACATGAACCAGGGGTCGCCGCCCGGGCCCCAGCATTTT
cdr3_aa: CASNMNQGSPPGPQHF

d_call: .
clone_size: many
j_call: TRBJ1-1
v_call: TRBV10-3
cdr3_nt: TGTGCCATCAGGAGTAGTACAGCAAACACTGAAGCTTTCTTT
cdr3_aa: CAIRSSTANTEAFF

d_call: .
clone_size: many
j_call: TRBJ2-7
v_call: TRBV2
cdr3_nt: TGTGCCAGCAGAGGCGGGTCCTCCTACGAGCAGTACTTC
cdr3_aa: CASRGGSSYEQYF

d_call: .
clone_size: many
j_call: TRBJ2-2
v_call: TRBV11-2
cdr3_nt: TGTGCCAGCAGCTTATGGGGTGCGAACACCGGGGAGCTGTTTTTT
cdr3_aa: CASSLWGANTGELFF

d_call: .
clone_size: .
j_call: TRBJ2-3
v_call: TRBV5-4
cdr3_nt: TGTGCCAGCAGCTTGGGGCGGGTCGAGGGTACGCAGTATTTT
cdr3_aa: CASSLGRVEGTQYF

d_call: .
clone_size: .
j_call: TRBJ2-2
v_call: TRBV7-8
cdr3_nt: TGTGCCAGCAGCTTAGGGACTTTCACCGGGGAGCTGTTTTTT
cdr3_aa: CASSLGTFTGELFF

d_call: .
clone_size: many
j_call: TRBJ1-1
v_call: TRBV5-1
cdr3_nt: TGCGCCAGCAGCTACAGGGTGGATACTGAAGCTTTCTTT
cdr3_aa: CASSYRVDTEAFF

d_call: .
clone_size: few
j_call: TRBJ2-7
v_call: TRBV6-1
cdr3_nt: TGTGCCAGCAGTAACCGGGTGGACGTTAGCTACGAGCAGTACTTC
cdr3_aa: CASSNRVDVSYEQYF

d_call: TRBD2
clone_size: many
j_call: TRBJ2-1
v_call: TRBV3-1
cdr3_nt: TGTGCCAGCAGCCCCCACCAGCGGGACTTCAATGAGCAGTTCTTC
cdr3_aa: CASSPHQRDFNEQFF

d_call: TRBD1
clone_size: few
j_call: TRBJ2-7
v_call: TRBV4-1
cdr3_nt: TGCGCCAGCAGCCAAGGGGCCATCGACAGGGGGGTTTTTTACGAGCAGTACTTC
cdr3_aa: CASSQGAIDRGVFYEQYF

d_call: .
clone_size: .
j_call: TRBJ1-5
v_call: TRBV19
cdr3_nt: TGTGCCAGTAATCTGAGAAATCAGCCCCAGCATTTT
cdr3_aa: CASNLRNQPQHF

d_call: TRBD2
clone_size: .
j_call: TRBJ2-1
v_call: TRBV25-1
cdr3_nt: TGTGCCAGCAGTGAGGTGGCCAGCGGGGGGGCTCGGTTCTTC
cdr3_aa: CASSEVASGGARFF

d_call: .
clone_size: many
j_call: TRBJ2-5
v_call: TRBV7-9
cdr3_nt: TGTGCCAGCAGCTTACCCACCCTAGCGCAAGAGACCCAGTACTTC
cdr3_aa: CASSLPTLAQETQYF

d_call: TRBD1
clone_size: .
j_call: TRBJ2-3
v_call: TRBV6-1
cdr3_nt: TGTGCCGGCAGTCACGGACAGGGGACAGATACGCAGTATTTT
cdr3_aa: CAGSHGQGTDTQYF

d_call: TRBD1
clone_size: many
j_call: TRBJ1-5
v_call: TRBV18
cdr3_nt: TGTGCCAGCTCACCACCCGGGACAGCGAATCAGCCCCAGCATTTT
cdr3_aa: CASSPPGTANQPQHF

d_call: TRBD1
clone_size: many
j_call: TRBJ2-7
v_call: TRBV12-3/TRBV12-4
cdr3_nt: TGTGCCAGCAGTTTCTCCGGGACAGGGGTGATCGAGCAGTACTTC
cdr3_aa: CASSFSGTGVIEQYF

d_call: TRBD2
clone_size: many
j_call: TRBJ2-1
v_call: TRBV7-9
cdr3_nt: TGTGCCAGCACCCGACTAGCGGGGGGGGATGAGCAGTTCTTC
cdr3_aa: CASTRLAGGDEQFF

d_call: .
clone_size: many
j_call: TRBJ2-5
v_call: TRBV12-3/TRBV12-4
cdr3_nt: TGTGCCAGCACCACCTATGAGGGTCAAGAGACCCAGTACTTC
cdr3_aa: CASTTYEGQETQYF

d_call: .
clone_size: .
j_call: TRBJ2-3
v_call: TRBV6-1
cdr3_nt: TGTGCCAGCAGTGAGAAGAAACTTAGCACAGATACGCAGTATTTT
cdr3_aa: CASSEKKLSTDTQYF

d_call: .
clone_size: many
j_call: TRBJ2-3
v_call: TRBV6-5
cdr3_nt: TGTGCCAGCAGTTACGGAGATACGCAGTATTTT
cdr3_aa: CASSYGDTQYF

d_call: TRBD1
clone_size: many
j_call: TRBJ1-5
v_call: TRBV27
cdr3_nt: TGTGCCAGCAGTTTTTCTGGACAGGACAATCAGCCCCAGCATTTT
cdr3_aa: CASSFSGQDNQPQHF

d_call: TRBD2
clone_size: many
j_call: TRBJ2-5
v_call: TRBV29-1
cdr3_nt: TGCAGCGTTGGGGGGACTAGCGGAAGGGAGACCCAGTACTTC
cdr3_aa: CSVGGTSGRETQYF

d_call: TRBD1
clone_size: .
j_call: TRBJ2-4
v_call: TRBV25-1
cdr3_nt: TGTGCCAGCAGCCAGACAGGGGGCTTCGACAAAAACATTCAGTACTTC
cdr3_aa: CASSQTGGFDKNIQYF

d_call: TRBD1
clone_size: many
j_call: TRBJ1-1
v_call: TRBV20-1
cdr3_nt: TGCAGATCCGACAGGGGTGACACTGAAGCTTTCTTT
cdr3_aa: CRSDRGDTEAFF

d_call: .
clone_size: .
j_call: TRBJ1-4
v_call: TRBV6-5
cdr3_nt: TGTGCCAGCAGTTACTCGATGGGTGGGGCTAATGAAAAACTGTTTTTT
cdr3_aa: CASSYSMGGANEKLFF

d_call: .
clone_size: .
j_call: TRBJ2-7
v_call: TRBV24-1
cdr3_nt: TGTGCCACCAGTGATGGGGGCGCCTACGAGCAGTACTTC
cdr3_aa: CATSDGGAYEQYF